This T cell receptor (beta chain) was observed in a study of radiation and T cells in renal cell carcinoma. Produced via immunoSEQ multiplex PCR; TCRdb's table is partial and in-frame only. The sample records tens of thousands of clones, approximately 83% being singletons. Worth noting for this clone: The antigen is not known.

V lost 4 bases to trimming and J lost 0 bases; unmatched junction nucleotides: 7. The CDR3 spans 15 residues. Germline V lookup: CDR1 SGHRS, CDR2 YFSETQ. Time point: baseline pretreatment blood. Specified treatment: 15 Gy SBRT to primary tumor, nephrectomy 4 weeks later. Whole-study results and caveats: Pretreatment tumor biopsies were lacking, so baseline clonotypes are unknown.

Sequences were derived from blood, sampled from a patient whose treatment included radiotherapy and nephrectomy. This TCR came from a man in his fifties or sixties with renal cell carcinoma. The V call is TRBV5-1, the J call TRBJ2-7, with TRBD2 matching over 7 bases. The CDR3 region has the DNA TGCGCCAGCAGCCCGGGAGGCCCCAGCTCCTACGAGCAGTACTTC. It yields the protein CASSPGGPSSYEQYF. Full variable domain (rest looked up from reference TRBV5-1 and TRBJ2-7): KAGVTQTPRYLIKTRGQQVTLSCSPISGHRSVSWYQQTPGQGLQFLFEYFSETQRNKGNFPGRFSGRQFSNSRSEMNVSTLELGDSALYLCASSPGGPSSYEQYFGPGTRLTVT.